This T cell receptor (beta chain) was captured by sequencing in a study of shared clonotypes between healthy human individuals. The overall study: Ranging from 18 to 49 in age, donors were a couple of women and a few men.

Profiling relied on immunoSEQ multiplex PCR, and the TCRdb table lists in-frame clones only, not all of them. Of around 2.5 million clones in the sample, more than 85% were seen once. From germline, CDR1 is MNHEY and CDR2 SVGAGI. The germline V and J ends were trimmed by 5 bases and 2 bases, with 9 bases remaining between them. This CDR3 region has 13 residues. Worth noting for this clone: This CDR3 is also generated by other DNA sequences in the sample.

Sequencing was performed on naive CD4+ T cells from PBMCs. Subset indicated: CD45RA+ positively selected. The sequence derives from a man aged 18 to 29 in good health. Some clones in this sample may be carry-over from other donors' samples. This chain uses TRBV6-5 with TRBJ2-5, with TRBD2 as a possible D gene (7 bases). Written as DNA, the CDR3 is TGTGCCAGCAGTAGGGGGGGACAAGAGACCCAGTACTTC. This sequence encodes CASSRGGQETQYF.